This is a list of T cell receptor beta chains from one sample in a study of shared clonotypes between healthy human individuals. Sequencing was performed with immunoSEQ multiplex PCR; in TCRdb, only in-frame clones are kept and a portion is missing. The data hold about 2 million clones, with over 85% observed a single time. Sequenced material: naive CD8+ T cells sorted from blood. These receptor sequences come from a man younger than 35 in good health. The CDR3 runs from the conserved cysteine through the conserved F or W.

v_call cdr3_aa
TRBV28 CASSFIGQGINNEQFF
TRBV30 CAWNSGSGSYEQYF
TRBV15 CATSRNVGGLYSGNTIYF
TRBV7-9 CASTTGDNFYEQYF
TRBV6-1 CASSEVGGTYEQYF
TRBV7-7 CASSPLGGSDTQYF
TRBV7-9 CALRRTPWGGEDYNEQFF
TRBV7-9 CASSLSSGGYTDTQYF
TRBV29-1 CSVVGTSGGKKSGELFF
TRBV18 CASSPLDRAEFYEQYF